A selection of T cell receptor beta chains follows, all from one sample in a study of cytomegalovirus exposure and HLA in healthy donors. The method was immunoSEQ multiplex PCR; TCRdb's version includes in-frame clones alone and lacks a portion of them. The repertoire holds about 200,000 clones, with approximately 79% as singletons. The sequencing input was PBMCs. The source is a girl aged 2 to 9 in good health and CMV-seronegative. Each CDR3 is given with its conserved first and last residue. D genes are given only for firm matches. Size is omitted from some rows. Given values are once, few, many or a class for expanded clones.

D: NA; size: NA; V: TRBV29-1; J: TRBJ1-2; CDR3: CSVEFGRNGYTF; DNA: TGCAGCGTTGAATTTGGGAGGAATGGCTACACCTTC
D: NA; size: NA; V: TRBV30; J: TRBJ1-3; CDR3: CAWSVQGTLSSGNTIYF; DNA: TGTGCCTGGAGTGTTCAGGGGACATTAAGCTCTGGAAACACCATATATTTT
D: NA; size: NA; V: TRBV6-6; J: TRBJ2-3; CDR3: CASSLGLTTSTDTQYF; DNA: TGTGCCAGCAGTTTGGGGCTCACTACTAGCACAGATACGCAGTATTTT
D: TRBD2; size: NA; V: TRBV4-1; J: TRBJ2-1; CDR3: CASSQLAANEQFF; DNA: TGCGCCAGCAGCCAGCTAGCGGCTAATGAGCAGTTCTTC
D: NA; size: NA; V: TRBV5-4; J: TRBJ1-5; CDR3: CASSLGGEGQPQHF; DNA: TGTGCCAGCAGCTTGGGCGGGGAAGGGCAGCCCCAGCATTTT
D: TRBD1; size: NA; V: TRBV5-6; J: TRBJ1-1; CDR3: CASSTTGANTEAFF; DNA: TGTGCCAGCAGTACGACAGGGGCGAACACTGAAGCTTTCTTT
D: TRBD2; size: few; V: TRBV7-7; J: TRBJ2-3; CDR3: CASSSGTSGTDTQYF; DNA: TGTGCCAGCAGCTCAGGGACTAGCGGCACAGATACGCAGTATTTT
D: NA; size: once; V: TRBV9; J: TRBJ1-2; CDR3: CASSVGGSTYGYTF; DNA: TGTGCCAGCAGCGTAGGGGGCAGCACCTATGGCTACACCTTC
D: TRBD2; size: NA; V: TRBV11-2; J: TRBJ2-1; CDR3: CASSLGAGGNYNEQFF; DNA: TGTGCCAGCAGCTTAGGGGCGGGAGGCAACTACAATGAGCAGTTCTTC
D: TRBD2; size: NA; V: TRBV7-3; J: TRBJ2-1; CDR3: CASSPRGGLASHNEQFF; DNA: TGTGCCAGCAGCCCCCGGGGGGGCCTAGCGAGTCACAATGAGCAGTTCTTC
D: NA; size: NA; V: TRBV29-1; J: TRBJ1-2; CDR3: CSVAFRTDYGYTF; DNA: TGCAGCGTAGCCTTCAGGACAGACTATGGCTACACCTTC
D: NA; size: few; V: TRBV6-6; J: TRBJ1-1; CDR3: CASSYSTEEAFF; DNA: TGTGCCAGCAGTTACTCGACAGAAGAAGCTTTCTTT
D: NA; size: NA; V: TRBV19; J: TRBJ2-7; CDR3: CASSIGGDLTYEQYF; DNA: TGTGCCAGTAGTATCGGCGGAGACTTAACCTACGAGCAGTACTTC
D: TRBD2; size: few; V: TRBV6-1; J: TRBJ2-3; CDR3: CASSEIGGIDTQYF; DNA: TGTGCCAGCAGTGAAATCGGGGGGATAGATACGCAGTATTTT
D: NA; size: NA; V: TRBV5-6; J: TRBJ2-5; CDR3: CASKDRGGETQYF; DNA: TGTGCCAGCAAAGACAGGGGAGGGGAGACCCAGTACTTC